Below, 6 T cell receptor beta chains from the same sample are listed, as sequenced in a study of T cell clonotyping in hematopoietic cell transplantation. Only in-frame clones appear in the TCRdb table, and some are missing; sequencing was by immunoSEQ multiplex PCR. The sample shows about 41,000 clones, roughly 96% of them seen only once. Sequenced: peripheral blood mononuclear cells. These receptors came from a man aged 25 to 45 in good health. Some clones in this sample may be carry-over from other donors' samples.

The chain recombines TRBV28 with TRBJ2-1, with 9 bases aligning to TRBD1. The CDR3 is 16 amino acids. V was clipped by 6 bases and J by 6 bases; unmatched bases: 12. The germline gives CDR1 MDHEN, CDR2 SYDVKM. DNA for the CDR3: TGTGCCAGCAGCTTTAACAGGGGGCGCGAGGTCAATGAGCAGTTCTTC. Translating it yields CASSFNRGREVNEQFF.

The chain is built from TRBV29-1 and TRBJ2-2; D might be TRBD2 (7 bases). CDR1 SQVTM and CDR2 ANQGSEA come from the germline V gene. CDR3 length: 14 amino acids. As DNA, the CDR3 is TGCAGACCATCTTCCCGGGGGGCCACCGGGGAGCTGTTTTTT. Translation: CRPSSRGATGELFF.

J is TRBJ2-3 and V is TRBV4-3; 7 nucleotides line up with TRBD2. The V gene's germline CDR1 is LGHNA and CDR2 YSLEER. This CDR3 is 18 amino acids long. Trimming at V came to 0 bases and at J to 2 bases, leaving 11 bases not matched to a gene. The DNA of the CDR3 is TGCGCCAGCAGCCAAGAGTGGGGGGGGAGACGGTCCACAGATACGCAGTATTTT. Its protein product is CASSQEWGGRRSTDTQYF.

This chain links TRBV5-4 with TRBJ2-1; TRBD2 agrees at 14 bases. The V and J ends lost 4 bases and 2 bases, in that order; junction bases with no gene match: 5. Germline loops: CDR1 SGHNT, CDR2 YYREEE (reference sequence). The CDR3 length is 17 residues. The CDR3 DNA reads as TGTGCCAGCAGCCCTCGGACTAGCGGGAGGACCTACAATGAGCAGTTCTTC. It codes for CASSPRTSGRTYNEQFF.

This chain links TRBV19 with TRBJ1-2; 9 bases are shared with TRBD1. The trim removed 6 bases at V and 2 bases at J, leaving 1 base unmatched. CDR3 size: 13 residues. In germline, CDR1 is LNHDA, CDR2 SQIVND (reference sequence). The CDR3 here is CASRTGGNYGYTF. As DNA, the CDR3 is TGTGCCAGTAGGACAGGGGGGAACTATGGCTACACCTTC.

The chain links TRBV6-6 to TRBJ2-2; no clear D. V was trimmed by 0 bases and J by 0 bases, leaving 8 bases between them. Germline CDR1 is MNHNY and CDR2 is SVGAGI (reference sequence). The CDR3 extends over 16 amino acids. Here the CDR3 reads CASSYSTEANTGELFF. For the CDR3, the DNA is TGTGCCAGCAGTTACTCGACCGAAGCGAACACCGGGGAGCTGTTTTTT.